Presented here are 8 T cell receptor beta chains from one specimen sequenced in a study of blood T cell repertoires in COVID-19. Libraries were prepared by immunoSEQ multiplex PCR; TCRdb keeps only in-frame clonotypes and omits some of them. The sample has some 230,000 clones, approximately 85% seen once. The sample comprised peripheral blood. Receptor source: a woman at least 80 years old with COVID-19, enrolled during active disease.

The chain employs TRBV5-1 and TRBJ2-7; possible D gene TRBD1, 6 bases. The CDR3 runs 12 residues. Germline CDR1 is SGHRS and CDR2 is YFSETQ. Between the trimmed V and J ends, which lost 4 bases and 5 bases, there was a span of 10 bases. CDR3 loop: CASSEQGDEQYF. For the CDR3, the DNA is TGCGCCAGCAGCGAACAGGGAGACGAGCAGTACTTC.

This clone has a single count. This rearrangement joins TRBV29-1 to TRBJ2-5, with 7 bases identical to TRBD1. This CDR3 contains 12 residues. Trimming removed 6 bases from V and 2 bases from J; junction bases left unmatched: 3. Germline V lookup: CDR1 SQVTM, CDR2 ANQGSEA. The CDR3, as DNA: TGCAGCGTGGGACAGCCACAAGAGACCCAGTACTTC. Amino acid sequence: CSVGQPQETQYF.

V usage is TRBV20-1 and J usage is TRBJ2-5; D not certain. Trimming removed 5 bases from V and 0 bases from J, with 4 bases in between. In germline, CDR1 is DFQATT, CDR2 SNEGSKA (reference sequence). This CDR3 is 11 amino acids long. The chain's CDR3 is CSAHYQETQYF. The DNA of the CDR3 is TGCAGTGCTCATTACCAAGAGACCCAGTACTTC.

This chain connects TRBV28 to TRBJ2-7; the match to TRBD2 covers 15 bases. The V and J ends lost 5 bases and 3 bases, in that order; junction bases with no gene match: 8. The CDR3 length is 17 residues. Germline-derived CDR1 and CDR2 are MDHEN and SYDVKM. CDR3 DNA sequence: TGTGCCAGCAGTACGGGAGGACTAGCGGGGGGGATCTACGAGCAGTACTTC. Translation gives CASSTGGLAGGIYEQYF.

This clone has more than one count but fewer than ten. The chain carries TRBV7-2 and TRBJ1-6, with TRBD1 matching 9 bases. CDR3 length: 15 amino acids. CDR1 and CDR2 from the germline V gene are SGHTA and FQGNSA. V shed 5 bases, J shed 6 bases, and the junction held 5 bases outside the gene matches. The CDR3 reads CASSRTGGGNSPLHF. The DNA for the CDR3 is TGTGCCAGCAGCAGAACAGGGGGCGGTAATTCACCCCTCCACTTT.

The gene calls are TRBV7-2 and TRBJ1-3; no definite D call. V was pared by 1 base and J by 2 bases, with 9 bases between. Germline loops: CDR1 SGHTA, CDR2 FQGNSA. The CDR3 consists of 15 residues. The CDR3, as DNA: TGTGCCAGCAGCTTAGTTGCGGCAACTGGAAACACCATATATTTT. Amino acids: CASSLVAATGNTIYF.

The rearrangement uses TRBV28 and TRBJ1-5, with 7 bases lining up with TRBD1. There are 14 residues in the CDR3. Unmatched junction bases numbered 15, after V lost 7 bases and J lost 12 bases. Germline CDR1 is MDHEN and CDR2 is SYDVKM. CDR3 in amino acids: CASTLTGVNRNQHF. The DNA for the CDR3 is TGTGCCAGCACCCTCACAGGGGTCAATAGGAACCAGCATTTT.

Here the CDR3 DNA reads TGTGCCAGCAGCTTGGAGAACAATGAGCAGTTCTTC. The encoded protein is CASSLENNEQFF. V and J are TRBV11-2 and TRBJ2-1; no clear D gene. CDR1 is SGHAT and CDR2 is FQNNGV in the germline V gene. V was shortened by 3 bases and J by 5 bases, with 5 bases between the two germline ends. The CDR3 has 12 amino acids.